This T cell receptor (beta chain) stems from a study of regulatory T cells in long-lasting Graves disease. The length of the CDR3 is 14 residues. Germline CDR1 reads MNHNS; CDR2 reads SASEGT. Trimming took 9 bases from V and 1 from J; bases not matched to a gene: 8. According to the study, TCR beta libraries were built with iRepertoire HTBI primers and CDR3-region Arm-PCR. TCRdb itself ran the multiplex PCR reads through MiXCR, one entry per CDR3 protein. The sample has just over 600,000 distinct CDR3 sequences, around 15% seen once. Ten or more counts support this clonotype. What it recognizes is unknown. Study results and limitations: Samples came from peripheral blood alone, without thyroid tissue. TCR diversity was lower in persistent Graves' patients (versus newly diagnosed ones).

As to time point: newly diagnosed GD, antithyroid drugs for less than 3 months. Following extraction of RNA from PBMCs, that RNA was used to make the TCR library. Collection of peripheral blood (roughly 9 milliliters) was done using EDTA tubes. The same data also contributed to another study, on T cells in Graves' hyperthyroidism and ophthalmopathy.

The sequence came from a woman in her 30s with Graves disease. This chain joins TRBV6-1 and TRBJ1-1; TRBD1 matches 7 bases. Material: peripheral blood mononuclear cells (PBMCs), obtained at new diagnosis, from a patient treated with antithyroid drugs. CDR3: CASRPGQTNTEAFF. CDR3 nucleotide sequence: TGTGCCAGTCGTCCGGGACAGACGAACACTGAAGCTTTCTTT.